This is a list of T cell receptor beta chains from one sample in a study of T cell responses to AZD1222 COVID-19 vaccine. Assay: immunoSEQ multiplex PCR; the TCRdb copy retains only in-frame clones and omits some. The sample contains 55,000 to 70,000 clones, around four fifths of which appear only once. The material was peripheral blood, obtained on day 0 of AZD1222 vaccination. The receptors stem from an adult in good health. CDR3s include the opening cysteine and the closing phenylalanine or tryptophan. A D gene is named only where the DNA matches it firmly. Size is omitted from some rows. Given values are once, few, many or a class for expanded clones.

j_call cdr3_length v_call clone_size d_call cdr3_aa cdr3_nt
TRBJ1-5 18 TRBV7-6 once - CASSLDPLEGLSNQPQHF TGTGCCAGCAGCTTGGATCCCCTGGAAGGGCTTAGCAATCAGCCCCAGCATTTT
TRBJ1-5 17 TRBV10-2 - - CASSPTLVFNSNQPQHF TGCGCCAGCAGTCCCACTCTGGTCTTTAATAGCAATCAGCCCCAGCATTTT
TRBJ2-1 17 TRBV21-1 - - CASIFSGQPISYNEQFF TGTGCCAGCATCTTTTCGGGACAGCCCATCTCCTACAATGAGCAGTTCTTC
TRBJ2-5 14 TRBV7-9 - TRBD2 CASSLRTSQETQYF TGTGCCAGCAGCCTAAGGACTAGCCAAGAGACCCAGTACTTC
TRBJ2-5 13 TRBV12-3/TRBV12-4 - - CASSFFEGETQYF TGTGCCAGCAGTTTCTTCGAGGGAGAGACCCAGTACTTC
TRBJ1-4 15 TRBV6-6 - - CASSSLTGRGEKLFF TGTGCCAGCAGCTCACTCACAGGGAGAGGCGAAAAACTGTTTTTT
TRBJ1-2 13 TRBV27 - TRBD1 CASSLSGTGRGLF TGTGCCAGCAGTTTATCCGGGACAGGGCGAGGGCTCTTC
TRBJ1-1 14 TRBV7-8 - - CASSLEGVNTEAFF TGTGCCAGCAGCTTAGAGGGGGTGAACACTGAAGCTTTCTTT
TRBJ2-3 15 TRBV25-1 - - CASSEFGGVADTQYF TGTGCCAGCAGTGAATTCGGCGGGGTTGCAGATACGCAGTATTTT
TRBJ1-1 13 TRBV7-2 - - CASSLERVTEAFF TGTGCCAGCAGCTTAGAGAGGGTCACTGAAGCTTTCTTT
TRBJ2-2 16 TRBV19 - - CASSIGWGRGTGELFF TGTGCCAGTAGTATAGGGTGGGGGCGCGGCACCGGGGAGCTGTTTTTT
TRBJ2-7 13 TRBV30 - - CAWSVLRGYEQYF TGTGCCTGGAGTGTCCTCAGGGGCTACGAGCAGTACTTC
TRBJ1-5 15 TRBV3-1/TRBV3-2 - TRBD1 CASSQAGTDNQPQHF TGTGCCAGCAGCCAAGCCGGGACAGATAATCAGCCCCAGCATTTT
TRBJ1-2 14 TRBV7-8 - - CASSAIQGRDGYTF TGTGCCAGCAGCGCAATTCAGGGCAGGGATGGCTACACCTTC
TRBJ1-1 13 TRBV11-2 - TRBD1 CASSLQGDTEAFF TGTGCCAGCAGCTTACAGGGGGACACTGAAGCTTTCTTT
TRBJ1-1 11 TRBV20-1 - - CSARPSTEAFF TGCAGTGCTAGACCCTCCACTGAAGCTTTCTTT
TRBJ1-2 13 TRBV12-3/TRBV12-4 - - CASSFGRGYGYTF TGTGCCAGCAGTTTCGGCAGAGGCTATGGCTACACCTTC
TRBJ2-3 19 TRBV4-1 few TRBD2 CASSQVGTGGGSSTDTQYF TGCGCCAGCAGCCAAGTGGGCACGGGAGGGGGATCCTCCACAGATACGCAGTATTTT
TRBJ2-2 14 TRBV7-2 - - CASSLYGVTGELFF TGTGCCAGCAGCTTATACGGCGTCACCGGGGAGCTGTTTTTT
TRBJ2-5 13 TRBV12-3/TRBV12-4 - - CASSFGGAETQYF TGTGCCAGCAGTTTTGGGGGGGCAGAGACCCAGTACTTC
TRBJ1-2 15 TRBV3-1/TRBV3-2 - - CASSQGREGASGYTF TGTGCCAGCAGCCAAGGGCGAGAGGGAGCGAGTGGCTACACCTTC
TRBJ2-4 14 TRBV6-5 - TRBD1 CASTELGLTGWEYF TGTGCCAGCACCGAATTGGGGTTGACAGGGTGGGAGTACTTC
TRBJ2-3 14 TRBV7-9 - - CASSLRVSTDTQYF TGTGCCAGCAGCTTACGAGTTAGCACAGATACGCAGTATTTT
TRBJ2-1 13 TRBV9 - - CASSANPLGAQFF TGTGCCAGCAGCGCCAATCCCCTAGGAGCGCAGTTCTTC
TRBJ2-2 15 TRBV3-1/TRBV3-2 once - CASSQDLAGPGELFF TGTGCCAGCAGCCAAGATCTCGCGGGTCCCGGGGAGCTGTTTTTT